Here is one T cell receptor (beta chain) with its context. Germline V gene data show CDR1 as MNHEY and CDR2 as SMNVEV (reference sequence). This CDR3 is 16 amino acids long. V lost 5 bases to trimming and J lost 5 bases; unmatched junction nucleotides: 9. These data come from a study of blood T cell repertoires in COVID-19. The wider study: Samples of COVID-19 (acute and convalescent) were obtained from the United States, Italy and Spain.

In the original workflow: Scientists estimated how many nucleated cells there were by amplifying reference gene primers. The protocol was immunoSEQ multiplex PCR, while the TCRdb copy is restricted to in-frame clones and leaves out a portion. V, J and clone size are taken as reported in that table, and D and trimming were inferred from the DNA itself. The sample lists about 260,000 clones, about four fifths occurring once. This sequence was found in a woman aged 50 to 60 who had recovered from COVID-19. The chain has TRBV27 and TRBJ2-7; 13 bases fit TRBD2. Sequenced input: peripheral blood. The CDR3 is CASSGPRTSGSNEQYF. The CDR3 nucleotides are TGTGCCAGCAGTGGGCCCCGGACTAGCGGGAGTAACGAGCAGTACTTC.